This T cell receptor beta chain was sequenced in a study of blood T cell repertoires in COVID-19. The CDR3 loop spans 13 amino acids. Per germline, CDR1 GTSNPN and CDR2 SVGIG (reference sequence). The V gene end was trimmed by 0 bases and the J gene end by 8 bases; junction bases not matched to a gene: 6. In the study's own analysis: Amplification with reference gene primers provided the estimates of nucleated cell counts. Method: immunoSEQ multiplex PCR; TCRdb's copy keeps in-frame clones and lacks some. Clone size and the V and J calls come from that table; the DNA yielded D and trimming. The sample consists of a few hundred thousand clones, roughly 84% of them appearing once. This clone was counted a single time.

Sequencing input: peripheral blood. The J gene is TRBJ1-2, the V gene TRBV30, with TRBD1 matching 7 bases. This receptor was taken from a man aged 50-59 years with active or convalescent COVID-19. Here the CDR3 DNA reads TGTGCCTGGAGTGTCGGACAGGTGATGGGCTACACCTTC. Translated: CAWSVGQVMGYTF.